The 3 T cell receptor beta chains in this list originate from one sample, sequenced in a study of Graves' ophthalmopathy and Graves' hyperthyroidism. Amplification of TCR beta CDR3 regions used RNA transcripts. The authors performed first-round RT-PCR with HTBI primers and then a second-round multiplex PCR. A single record per CDR3 protein comes from TCRdb applying MiXCR to the multiplex PCR reads. Of 360,000 or so distinct CDR3 sequences listed, about 16% are singletons. Specimen: peripheral blood. Receptor source: a woman aged 18-29 years with Graves' ophthalmopathy.

This clonotype was detected many times. J is TRBJ1-1 and V is TRBV20-1; weak D call: TRBD1 (5 bases). V was shortened by 1 base and J by 1 base, with 16 bases between the two germline ends. The germline V gene encodes CDR1 DFQATT and CDR2 SNEGSKA (reference sequence). The CDR3 consists of 16 residues. The CDR3 loop is CSARGRGRARNTEAFF. DNA of the CDR3: TGCAGTGCTAGAGGGCGGGGGAGGGCGAGGAACACTGAAGCTTTCTTT.

This clonotype was detected only a few times. V and J are TRBV7-2 and TRBJ2-7; 8 bases are a match to TRBD2. The CDR3 covers 13 residues. J was trimmed by 8 bases and V by 1 base; bases with no gene match: 4. Germline assignment: CDR1 SGHTA and CDR2 FQGNSA. Here the CDR3 reads CASSLESGRKQYF. CDR3 DNA sequence: TGTGCCAGCAGCTTAGAGAGCGGGAGAAAGCAGTACTTC.

This clonotype occurred many times. This rearrangement joins TRBV27 to TRBJ2-1, with 7 positions matching TRBD2. The CDR3 sequence is 15 residues long. V dropped 5 bases and J dropped 5; count of bases not matched to a gene: 9. The V gene's germline CDR1 is MNHEY and CDR2 SMNVEV (reference sequence). The CDR3 DNA sequence: TGTGCCAGCAGTCCACAACGACTAGCTGACAATGAGCAGTTCTTC. Its translation: CASSPQRLADNEQFF.